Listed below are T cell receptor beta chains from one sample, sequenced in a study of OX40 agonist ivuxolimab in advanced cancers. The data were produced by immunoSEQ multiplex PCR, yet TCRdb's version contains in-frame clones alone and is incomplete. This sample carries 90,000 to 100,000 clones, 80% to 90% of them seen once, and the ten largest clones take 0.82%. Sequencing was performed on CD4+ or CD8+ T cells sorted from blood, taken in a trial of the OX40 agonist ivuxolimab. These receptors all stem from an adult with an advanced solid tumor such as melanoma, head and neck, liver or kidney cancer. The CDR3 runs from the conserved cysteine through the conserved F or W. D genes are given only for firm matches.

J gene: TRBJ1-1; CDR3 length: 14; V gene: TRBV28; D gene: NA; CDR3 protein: CASRIGQIGTEAFF; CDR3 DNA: TGTGCCAGCCGGATAGGACAGATAGGGACTGAAGCTTTCTTT
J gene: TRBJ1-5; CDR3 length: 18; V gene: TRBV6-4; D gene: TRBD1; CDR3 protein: CASSDSRRTGGVNQPQHF; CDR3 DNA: TGTGCCAGCAGTGACTCGAGGAGGACAGGGGGTGTCAATCAGCCCCAGCATTTT
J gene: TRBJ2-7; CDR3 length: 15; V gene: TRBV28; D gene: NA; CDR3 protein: CASSLGGTRSYEQYF; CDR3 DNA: TGTGCCAGCAGTCTAGGGGGGACGAGGTCCTACGAGCAGTACTTC
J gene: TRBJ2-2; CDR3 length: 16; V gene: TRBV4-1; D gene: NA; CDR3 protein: CASSPNGGGHTGELFF; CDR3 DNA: TGCGCCAGCAGCCCCAACGGAGGGGGACACACCGGGGAGCTGTTTTTT
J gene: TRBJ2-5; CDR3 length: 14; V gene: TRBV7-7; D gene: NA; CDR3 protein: CASSFGLGRETQYF; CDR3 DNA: TGTGCTAGCAGCTTTGGGTTGGGGCGAGAGACCCAGTACTTC
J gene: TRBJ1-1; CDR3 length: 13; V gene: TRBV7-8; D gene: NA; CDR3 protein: CASALQGGTEAFF; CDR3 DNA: TGTGCCAGCGCATTACAGGGAGGCACTGAAGCTTTCTTT
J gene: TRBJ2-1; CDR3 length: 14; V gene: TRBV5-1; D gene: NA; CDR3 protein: CASSLYEGANEQFF; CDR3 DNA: TGCGCCAGCAGCTTGTATGAGGGTGCCAATGAGCAGTTCTTC
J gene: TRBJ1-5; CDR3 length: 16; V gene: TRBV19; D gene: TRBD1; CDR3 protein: CASSGTGGAGNQPQHF; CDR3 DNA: TGTGCCAGTAGTGGGACAGGGGGCGCGGGCAATCAGCCCCAGCATTTT
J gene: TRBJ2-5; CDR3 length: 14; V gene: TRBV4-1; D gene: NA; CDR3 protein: CASSQEGRQETQYF; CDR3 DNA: TGCGCCAGCAGCCAAGAGGGACGGCAAGAGACCCAGTACTTC
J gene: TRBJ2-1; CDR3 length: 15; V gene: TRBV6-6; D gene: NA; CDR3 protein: CASSYVQGIRNEQFF; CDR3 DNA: TGTGCCAGCAGTTACGTCCAAGGGATACGCAATGAGCAGTTCTTC